The entry below describes one T cell receptor (beta chain). The sample originates from a study of blood T cell repertoires in COVID-19. Study-level background: PBMCs, B-cell-depleted T cells, or T cells provided the cDNA or gDNA that made up the material.

Seattle patient enrollment occurred during active infection, with longitudinal follow-up thereafter. Here immunoSEQ multiplex PCR was the method, and the copy in TCRdb shows in-frame clones only, minus some. The sample shows hundreds of thousands of clones, 75% to 85% of them seen only once. The CDR3 runs 15 residues. Trimming took off 3 bases at V and 0 bases at J, with 6 bases between the two ends. Germline CDR1 reads SNHLY; CDR2 reads FYNNEI. The sequenced sample was peripheral blood. The chain carries TRBV2 and TRBJ2-6, with D uncertain. This TCR was sampled from a woman aged 25 to 39 with COVID-19, enrolled during active disease. DNA of the CDR3: TGTGCCAGCAGTGATTGGAGCTCTGGGGCCAACGTCCTGACTTTC. It yields the protein CASSDWSSGANVLTF.